These T cell receptor beta chains were read from a single sample in a study of T cell responses to AZD1222 COVID-19 vaccine. Assay used: immunoSEQ multiplex PCR; TCRdb lists only in-frame clones, some missing. The sample lists 110,000 or so clones, around 90% occurring once. The sample here was peripheral blood, taken on day 0 of AZD1222 vaccination. The receptors originated from an adult in good health. The CDR3 runs from the conserved cysteine through the conserved F or W. The D gene is left open where the match is weak. The size of a clone is reported for some rows only, either as once, few or many, or as a class for expanded clones.

clone size: -
D gene: -
J gene: TRBJ2-1
V gene: TRBV7-2
CDR3 DNA: TGTGCCAGCAGCTTAGCGCGGGACAACAATGAGCAGTTCTTC
CDR3 protein: CASSLARDNNEQFF

clone size: -
D gene: -
J gene: TRBJ1-2
V gene: TRBV30
CDR3 DNA: TGTGCCTGGAGGACAGACAACTATGGCTACACCTTC
CDR3 protein: CAWRTDNYGYTF

clone size: -
D gene: -
J gene: TRBJ1-1
V gene: TRBV7-2
CDR3 DNA: TGTGCCAGCAGCTTAGTCGGGGACACTGAAGCTTTCTTT
CDR3 protein: CASSLVGDTEAFF

clone size: -
D gene: TRBD2
J gene: TRBJ2-7
V gene: TRBV4-1
CDR3 DNA: TGCGCCAGCAGCCAAGGGCCCGTTGGAGCGGGGAGCTCCTACGAGCAGTACTTC
CDR3 protein: CASSQGPVGAGSSYEQYF

clone size: -
D gene: -
J gene: TRBJ1-1
V gene: TRBV7-9
CDR3 DNA: TGTGCCAGCAGCTTAGGTGCGGGTTCCACTGAAGCTTTCTTT
CDR3 protein: CASSLGAGSTEAFF

clone size: -
D gene: -
J gene: TRBJ1-5
V gene: TRBV28
CDR3 DNA: TGTGCCAGCCGCTTAGGGGGGTGGCAGCCCCAGCATTTT
CDR3 protein: CASRLGGWQPQHF

clone size: -
D gene: -
J gene: TRBJ2-7
V gene: TRBV6-5
CDR3 DNA: TGTGCCAGCCGAACCCGGGGCCCCTACGAGCAGTACTTC
CDR3 protein: CASRTRGPYEQYF

clone size: -
D gene: -
J gene: TRBJ1-4
V gene: TRBV28
CDR3 DNA: TGTGCCAGCAGTACCCCGCCGGCTAATGAAAAACTGTTTTTT
CDR3 protein: CASSTPPANEKLFF

clone size: -
D gene: -
J gene: TRBJ2-5
V gene: TRBV27
CDR3 DNA: TGTGCCAGCAGCACGCGCCTGGCGGGGCACCAAGAGACCCAGTACTTC
CDR3 protein: CASSTRLAGHQETQYF

clone size: -
D gene: -
J gene: TRBJ2-1
V gene: TRBV18
CDR3 DNA: TGTGCCAGCTCATACCTAGCAGCGAGCTCCTACAATGAGCAGTTCTTC
CDR3 protein: CASSYLAASSYNEQFF

clone size: -
D gene: TRBD1
J gene: TRBJ2-7
V gene: TRBV5-1
CDR3 DNA: TGCGCCAGCAGCTTCGACAGGGGTCTCTACGAGCAGTACTTC
CDR3 protein: CASSFDRGLYEQYF

clone size: -
D gene: TRBD1
J gene: TRBJ1-1
V gene: TRBV27
CDR3 DNA: TGTGCCAGCAGTCTGGACAGGGCCACTGAAGCTTTCTTT
CDR3 protein: CASSLDRATEAFF

clone size: -
D gene: -
J gene: TRBJ1-3
V gene: TRBV7-8
CDR3 DNA: TGTGCCAGCAGCTTACGGCTCGGCGGGACCATATATTTT
CDR3 protein: CASSLRLGGTIYF

clone size: -
D gene: -
J gene: TRBJ2-2
V gene: TRBV5-6
CDR3 DNA: TGTGCCAGCAGCTTGTGGGCCTCGAACACCGGGGAGCTGTTTTTT
CDR3 protein: CASSLWASNTGELFF

clone size: few
D gene: -
J gene: TRBJ1-3
V gene: TRBV9
CDR3 DNA: TGTGCCAGCAGCGTAACAGATAACTCTGGAAACACCATATATTTT
CDR3 protein: CASSVTDNSGNTIYF

clone size: -
D gene: TRBD2
J gene: TRBJ2-1
V gene: TRBV7-7
CDR3 DNA: TGTGCCAGCAGCCAATTACTAGCGGGAGGTGGGTACAATGAGCAGTTCTTC
CDR3 protein: CASSQLLAGGGYNEQFF

clone size: -
D gene: -
J gene: TRBJ1-6
V gene: TRBV28
CDR3 DNA: TGTGCCAGCAGTTTCGGGAGTTCACCCCTCCACTTT
CDR3 protein: CASSFGSSPLHF

clone size: -
D gene: TRBD1
J gene: TRBJ2-3
V gene: TRBV6-5
CDR3 DNA: TGTGCCAGCAGTTCCTGGACAGGGGCGGGAGATACGCAGTATTTT
CDR3 protein: CASSSWTGAGDTQYF